The 9 T cell receptor beta chains in this list originate from one sample, sequenced in a study of persistence of HIV-infected CD4 T cells. Sequencing used immunoSEQ version 4 in survey mode. Measured with immunoSEQ multiplex PCR; TCRdb has only the in-frame clones, and not every one. The table lists 35,000 to 50,000 clones, approximately 90% of them singletons. Their cognate antigens are unknown. Anti-CD3/anti-CD28 beads served as a nonspecific positive control stimulus. CD4+ T cells upregulating both CD40 ligand and CD69 were sorted as responding cells. The source material was CD4+ T cells sorted from PBMCs after approximately 19-hour stimulation, sampled from a patient who received antiretroviral therapy. These receptors were taken from an adult man with HIV who was CMV-seropositive.

The genes are TRBV28 and TRBJ1-4, with D maybe TRBD1 (5 bases). In germline, CDR1 is MDHEN, CDR2 SYDVKM. Trimming removed 4 bases at V and 14 bases at J, with 8 bases between. This CDR3 is built from 10 residues. Here the CDR3 DNA reads TGTGCCAGCAGTTCCCCAGGGCTGTTTTTT. As protein: CASSSPGLFF.

This clone was seen only a few times. CDR3 amino acids: CATSTGGTETQYF. CDR3 bases: TGTGCCACCAGTACCGGGGGAACAGAGACCCAGTACTTC. The genes are TRBV24-1 and TRBJ2-5; tentative D call: TRBD2 (6 bases). Between the trimmed V and J ends, which lost 6 bases and 4 bases, there was a span of 11 bases. There are 13 residues in the CDR3. Germline V gives CDR1 KGHDR, CDR2 SFDVKD.

The genes are TRBV7-9 and TRBJ2-5, with 7 bases that match TRBD2. Per germline, CDR1 SEHNR and CDR2 FQNEAQ (reference sequence). The length of the CDR3 is 14 residues. The junction had 9 bases not matched to a gene; V was cut back by 4 bases and J by 7 bases. In nucleotides, the CDR3 is TGTGCCAGCAGCTCACGCCGGGGGGAAGGGACCCAGTACTTC. Protein: CASSSRRGEGTQYF.

This chain connects TRBV19 to TRBJ2-3; D is unclear. V lost 4 bases and J lost 0, with 11 bases in between. Germline CDR1 reads LNHDA; CDR2 reads SQIVND (reference sequence). The CDR3 consists of 15 residues. CDR3 coding DNA: TGTGCCAGTAGTACGAGGAGTCCTAGCACAGATACGCAGTATTTT. It translates to CASSTRSPSTDTQYF.

J is TRBJ2-7 and V is TRBV27, with 9 bases matching TRBD1. The CDR3 consists of 13 residues. V gave up 3 bases and J gave up 5 bases; unmatched junction bases: 2. From germline, CDR1 is MNHEY and CDR2 SMNVEV (reference sequence). The CDR3, as DNA: TGTGCCAGCAGTTTGACAGGGGGACACGAGCAGTACTTC. Translated: CASSLTGGHEQYF.

The genes are TRBV28 and TRBJ1-4; weak D call: TRBD1 (6 bases). This CDR3 is 17 amino acids long. Per germline, CDR1 MDHEN and CDR2 SYDVKM. V was pared by 2 bases and J by 0 bases, with 13 bases between. CDR3 coding DNA: TGTGCCAGCAGTTTAGTGGGACACCACGCAACTAATGAAAAACTGTTTTTT. It codes for CASSLVGHHATNEKLFF.

The V gene is TRBV27, the J gene TRBJ2-3; possibly TRBD2 for D (7 bases). Trimming removed 6 bases at V and 4 bases at J, with 14 bases between. The CDR3 is 14 amino acids. Germline V gene lookup returns CDR1 MNHEY and CDR2 SMNVEV (reference sequence). CDR3: CASRGGGYPDTQYF. CDR3 sequence (DNA): TGTGCCAGCAGAGGGGGAGGGTACCCAGATACGCAGTATTTT.

J is TRBJ1-2 and V is TRBV18, with D hard to call. The V end lost 0 bases, the J end lost 3 bases, and 8 bases lay between the germline ends. The germline gives CDR1 KGHSH, CDR2 LQKENI. The CDR3 has 14 residues. CDR3 DNA: TGTGCCAGCTCACCACCGAACGGAGACTATGGCTACACCTTC. Protein product: CASSPPNGDYGYTF.

This chain uses TRBV7-2 with TRBJ1-1; 8 bases fit TRBD1. CDR1 and CDR2 from the germline V gene are SGHTA and FQGNSA. The CDR3 covers 17 residues. Trimming at V came to 5 bases and at J to 0 bases, leaving 11 bases not matched to a gene. The CDR3 DNA sequence: TGTGCCAGCAGCCCAAGGACAGGGAAGTTCATGAACACTGAAGCTTTCTTT. As protein: CASSPRTGKFMNTEAFF.